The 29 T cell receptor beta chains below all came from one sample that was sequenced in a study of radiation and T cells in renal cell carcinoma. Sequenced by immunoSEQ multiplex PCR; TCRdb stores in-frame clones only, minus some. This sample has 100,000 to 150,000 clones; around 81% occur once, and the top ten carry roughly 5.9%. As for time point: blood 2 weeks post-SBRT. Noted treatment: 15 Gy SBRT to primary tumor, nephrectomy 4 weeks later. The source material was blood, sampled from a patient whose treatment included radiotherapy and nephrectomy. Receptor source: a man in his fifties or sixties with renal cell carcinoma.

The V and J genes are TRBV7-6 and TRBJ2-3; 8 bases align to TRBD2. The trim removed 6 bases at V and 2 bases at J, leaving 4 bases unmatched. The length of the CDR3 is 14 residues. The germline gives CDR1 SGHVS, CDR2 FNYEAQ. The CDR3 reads CASSGGRTTDTQYF. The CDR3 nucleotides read TGTGCCAGCAGTGGCGGGAGGACCACAGATACGCAGTATTTT.

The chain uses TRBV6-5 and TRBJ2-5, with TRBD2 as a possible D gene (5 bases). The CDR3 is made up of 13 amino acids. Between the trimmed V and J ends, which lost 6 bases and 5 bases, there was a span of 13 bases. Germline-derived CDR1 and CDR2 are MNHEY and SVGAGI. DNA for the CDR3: TGTGCCAGCAGCAAGTGGAGGTCGGAGACCCAGTACTTC. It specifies CASSKWRSETQYF.

The CDR3 reads CASTRTGASYEQYF. The CDR3 bases are TGTGCCAGCACCCGGACGGGAGCTTCCTACGAGCAGTACTTC. The V gene is TRBV2, the J gene TRBJ2-7, with D maybe TRBD2 (6 bases). The CDR3 has 14 residues. V was trimmed by 7 bases and J by 1 base, leaving 14 bases between them. CDR1 and CDR2 (germline): SNHLY, FYNNEI.

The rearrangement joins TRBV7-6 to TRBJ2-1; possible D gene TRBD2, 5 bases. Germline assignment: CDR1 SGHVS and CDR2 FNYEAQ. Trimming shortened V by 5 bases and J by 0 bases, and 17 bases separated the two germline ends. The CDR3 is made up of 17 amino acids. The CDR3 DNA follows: TGTGCCAGCAGCACACGAAGTAGCGACTTCTCCTACAATGAGCAGTTCTTC. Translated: CASSTRSSDFSYNEQFF.

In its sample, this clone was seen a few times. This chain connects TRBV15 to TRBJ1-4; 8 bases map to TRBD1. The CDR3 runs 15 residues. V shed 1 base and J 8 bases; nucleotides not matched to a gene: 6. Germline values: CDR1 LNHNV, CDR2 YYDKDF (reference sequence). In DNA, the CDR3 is TGTGCCACCAGCAGAGGACAGGGGCTAGAGGAAAAACTGTTTTTT. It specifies CATSRGQGLEEKLFF.

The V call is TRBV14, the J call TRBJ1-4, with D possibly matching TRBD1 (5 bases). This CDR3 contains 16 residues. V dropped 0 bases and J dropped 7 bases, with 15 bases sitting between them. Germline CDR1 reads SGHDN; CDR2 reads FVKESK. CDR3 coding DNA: TGTGCCAGCAGCCAAGATAGGGGAGTCATCGGTGAAAAACTGTTTTTT. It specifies CASSQDRGVIGEKLFF.

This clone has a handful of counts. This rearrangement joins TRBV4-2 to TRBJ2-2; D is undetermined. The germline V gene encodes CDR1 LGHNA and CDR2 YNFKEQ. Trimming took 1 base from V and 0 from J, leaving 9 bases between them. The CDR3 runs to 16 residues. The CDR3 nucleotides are TGTGCCAGCAGCCAAGTGCGGCAGACGAACACCGGGGAGCTGTTTTTT. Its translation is CASSQVRQTNTGELFF.

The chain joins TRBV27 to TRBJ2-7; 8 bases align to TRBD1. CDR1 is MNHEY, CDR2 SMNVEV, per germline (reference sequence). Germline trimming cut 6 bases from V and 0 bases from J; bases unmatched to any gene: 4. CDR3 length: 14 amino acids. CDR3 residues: CASSSDRGSYEQYF. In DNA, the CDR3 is TGTGCCAGCAGCTCCGACAGGGGCTCCTACGAGCAGTACTTC.

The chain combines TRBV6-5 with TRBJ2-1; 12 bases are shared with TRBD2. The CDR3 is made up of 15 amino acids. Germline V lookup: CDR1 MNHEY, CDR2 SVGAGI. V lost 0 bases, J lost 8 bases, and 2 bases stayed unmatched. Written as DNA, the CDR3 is TGTGCCAGCAGTTACTCGCTAGCGGGGGGGCATGAGCAGTTCTTC. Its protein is CASSYSLAGGHEQFF.

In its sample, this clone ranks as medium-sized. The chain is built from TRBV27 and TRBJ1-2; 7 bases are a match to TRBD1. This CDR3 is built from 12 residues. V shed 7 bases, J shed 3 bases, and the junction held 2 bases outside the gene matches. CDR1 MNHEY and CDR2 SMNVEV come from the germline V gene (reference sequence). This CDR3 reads CASKGQYYGYTF. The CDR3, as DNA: TGTGCCAGCAAGGGACAGTACTATGGCTACACCTTC.

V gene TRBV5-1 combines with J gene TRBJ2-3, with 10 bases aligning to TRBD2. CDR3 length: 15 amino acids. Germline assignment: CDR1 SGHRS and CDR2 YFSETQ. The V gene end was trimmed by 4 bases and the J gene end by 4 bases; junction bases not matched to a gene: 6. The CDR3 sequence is CASSSRTSGPDTQYF. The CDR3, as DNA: TGCGCCAGCAGCAGCCGGACTAGCGGTCCAGATACGCAGTATTTT.

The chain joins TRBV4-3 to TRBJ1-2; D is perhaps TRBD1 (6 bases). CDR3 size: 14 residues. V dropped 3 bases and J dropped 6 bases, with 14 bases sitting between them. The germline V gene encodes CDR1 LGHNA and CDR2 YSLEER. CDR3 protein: CASSQARTANGYTF. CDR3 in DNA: TGCGCCAGCAGCCAGGCAAGGACAGCTAATGGCTACACCTTC.

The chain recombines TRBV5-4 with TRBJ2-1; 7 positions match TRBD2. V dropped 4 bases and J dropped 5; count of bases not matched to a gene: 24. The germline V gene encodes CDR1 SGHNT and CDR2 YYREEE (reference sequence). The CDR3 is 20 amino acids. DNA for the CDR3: TGTGCCAGCAGCCGGGGGACGGCGTCGGTGGGGGACTATCGGCACAATGAGCAGTTCTTC. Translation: CASSRGTASVGDYRHNEQFF.

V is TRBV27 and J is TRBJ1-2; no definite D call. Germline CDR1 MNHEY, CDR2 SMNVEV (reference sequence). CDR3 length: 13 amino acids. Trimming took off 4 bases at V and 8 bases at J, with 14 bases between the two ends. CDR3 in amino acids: CASSSVPRGGYTF. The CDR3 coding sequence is TGTGCCAGCAGTTCCGTGCCGCGGGGAGGCTACACCTTC.

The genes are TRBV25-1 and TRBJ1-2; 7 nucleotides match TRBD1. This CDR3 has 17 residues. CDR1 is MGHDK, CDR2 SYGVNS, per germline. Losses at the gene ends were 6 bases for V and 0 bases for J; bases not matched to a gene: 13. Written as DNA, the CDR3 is TGTGCCAGCAGCCCCGGACAGGCCCACCTGGCTAACTATGGCTACACCTTC. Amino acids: CASSPGQAHLANYGYTF.

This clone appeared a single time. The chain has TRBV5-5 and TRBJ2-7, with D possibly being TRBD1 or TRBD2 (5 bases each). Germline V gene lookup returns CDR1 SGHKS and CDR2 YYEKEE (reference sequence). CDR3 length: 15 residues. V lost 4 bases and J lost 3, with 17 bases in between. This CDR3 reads CASSAPDSGYYEQYF. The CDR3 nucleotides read TGTGCCAGCAGCGCTCCCGACAGCGGATACTACGAGCAGTACTTC.

CDR3: CASSLDLDGANVLTF. CDR3 bases: TGTGCCAGCAGCTTAGATTTGGACGGGGCCAACGTCCTGACTTTC. The chain is built from TRBV7-9 and TRBJ2-6; no reliable D call. V was trimmed by 1 base and J by 4 bases, leaving 8 bases between them. There are 15 residues in the CDR3. CDR1 and CDR2 from the germline V gene are SEHNR and FQNEAQ (reference sequence).

The CDR3 region is CASSYGGGTGAYEQYF. The CDR3 DNA sequence: TGTGCCAGCAGTTATGGGGGCGGGACAGGGGCCTACGAGCAGTACTTC. The V call is TRBV6-5, the J call TRBJ2-7, with TRBD1 matching 10 bases. Germline values: CDR1 MNHEY, CDR2 SVGAGI. The junction had 7 bases not matched to a gene; V was cut back by 3 bases and J by 2 bases. The CDR3 length is 16 residues.

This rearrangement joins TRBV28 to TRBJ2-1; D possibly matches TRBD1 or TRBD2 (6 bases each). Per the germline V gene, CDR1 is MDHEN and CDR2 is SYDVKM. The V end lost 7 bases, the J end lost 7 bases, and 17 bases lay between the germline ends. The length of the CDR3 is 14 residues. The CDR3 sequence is CASNGWGAGNEQFF. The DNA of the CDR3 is TGTGCCAGCAACGGATGGGGGGCCGGTAATGAGCAGTTCTTC.

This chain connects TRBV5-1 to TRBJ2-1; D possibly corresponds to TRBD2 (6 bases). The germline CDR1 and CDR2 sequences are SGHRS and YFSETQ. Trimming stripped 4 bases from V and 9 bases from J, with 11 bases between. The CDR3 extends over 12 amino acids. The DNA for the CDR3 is TGCGCCAGCAGCATTGGACTAAGTGAGCAGTTCTTC. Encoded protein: CASSIGLSEQFF.

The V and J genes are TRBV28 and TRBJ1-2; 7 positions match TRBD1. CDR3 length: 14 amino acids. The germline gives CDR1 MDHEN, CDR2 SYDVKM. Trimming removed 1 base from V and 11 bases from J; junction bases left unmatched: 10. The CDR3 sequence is CASSLFWGGGLYTF. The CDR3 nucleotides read TGTGCCAGCAGTTTATTTTGGGGAGGGGGCCTGTACACCTTC.

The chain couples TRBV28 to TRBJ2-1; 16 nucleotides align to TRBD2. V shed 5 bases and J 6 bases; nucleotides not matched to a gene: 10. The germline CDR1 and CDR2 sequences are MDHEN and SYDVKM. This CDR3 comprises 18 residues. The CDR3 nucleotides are TGTGCCAGCAGTACCGGGACTAGCGGGAGGGGCTTTATCAATGAGCAGTTCTTC. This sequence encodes CASSTGTSGRGFINEQFF.

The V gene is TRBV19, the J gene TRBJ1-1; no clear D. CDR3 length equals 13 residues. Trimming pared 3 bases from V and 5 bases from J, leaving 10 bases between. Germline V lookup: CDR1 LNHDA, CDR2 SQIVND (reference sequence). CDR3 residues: CASSISWRTEAFF. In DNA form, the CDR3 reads TGTGCCAGTAGTATTTCTTGGCGAACTGAAGCTTTCTTT.

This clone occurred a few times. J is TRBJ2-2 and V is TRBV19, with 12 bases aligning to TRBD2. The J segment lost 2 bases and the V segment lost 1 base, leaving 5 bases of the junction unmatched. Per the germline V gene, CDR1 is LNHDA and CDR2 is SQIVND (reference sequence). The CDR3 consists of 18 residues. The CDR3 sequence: CASSIGRLAGVNTGELFF. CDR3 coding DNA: TGTGCCAGTAGTATAGGTCGACTAGCGGGGGTCAACACCGGGGAGCTGTTTTTT.

CDR3 protein: CAWSRGSSNYGYTF. The CDR3 DNA reads TGTGCCTGGAGTCGGGGCAGCTCTAACTATGGCTACACCTTC. This rearrangement joins TRBV30 to TRBJ1-2; D may be TRBD1 (5 bases). V gave up 2 bases and J gave up 0 bases, with 10 bases separating them. CDR3 length: 14 amino acids. Germline CDR1 and CDR2: GTSNPN and SVGIG (reference sequence).

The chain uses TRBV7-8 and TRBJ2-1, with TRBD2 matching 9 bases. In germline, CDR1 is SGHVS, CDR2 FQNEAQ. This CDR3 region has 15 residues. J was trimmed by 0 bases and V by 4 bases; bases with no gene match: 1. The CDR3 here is CASSSSGISYNEQFF. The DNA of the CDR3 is TGTGCCAGCAGCTCTAGCGGGATCTCCTACAATGAGCAGTTCTTC.

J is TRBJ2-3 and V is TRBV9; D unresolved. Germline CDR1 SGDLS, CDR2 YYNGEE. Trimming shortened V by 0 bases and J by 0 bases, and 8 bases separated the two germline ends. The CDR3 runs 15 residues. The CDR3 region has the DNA TGTGCCAGCAGCGTAGCGAGCTCTAGCACAGATACGCAGTATTTT. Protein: CASSVASSSTDTQYF. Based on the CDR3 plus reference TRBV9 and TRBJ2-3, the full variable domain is DSGVTQTPKHLITATGQRVTLRCSPRSGDLSVYWYQQSLDQGLQFLIQYYNGEERAKGNILERFSAQQFPDLHSELNLSSLELGDSALYFCASSVASSSTDTQYFGPGTRLTVL.

The CDR3 DNA sequence: TGTGCCAGCAGTCCAGTTCATGGGGTCACAGATACGCAGTATTTT. Residues: CASSPVHGVTDTQYF. The chain recombines TRBV6-1 with TRBJ2-3; D call uncertain. The germline V and J ends were trimmed by 5 bases and 2 bases, with 14 bases remaining between them. Germline V gene lookup returns CDR1 MNHNS and CDR2 SASEGT. The CDR3 sequence is 15 residues long.

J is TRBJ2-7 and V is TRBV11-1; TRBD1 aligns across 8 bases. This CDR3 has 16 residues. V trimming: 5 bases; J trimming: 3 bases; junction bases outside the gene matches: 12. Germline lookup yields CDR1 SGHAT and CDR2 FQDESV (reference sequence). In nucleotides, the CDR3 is TGTGCCAGCAGCCAAGCTCCCGGACAGGGTTACTACGAGCAGTACTTC. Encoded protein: CASSQAPGQGYYEQYF.